The T cell receptor beta chain under discussion was sequenced for a study of T cell clones after liver transplantation. The table came from immunoSEQ multiplex PCR; TCRdb's copy has only in-frame clones and leaves some out. The sample has about 20,000 clones, 85% to 90% seen once. V was clipped by 2 bases and J by 3 bases, with 14 bases between them. CDR1 and CDR2 (germline): SGHRS, YFSETQ. This CDR3 comprises 15 residues. Material: CD8+ T cells from blood, obtained approximately 3.5 years after liver transplant. The gene calls are TRBV5-1 and TRBJ1-1; possibly TRBD1 for D (6 bases). This receptor was identified in a human patient who received a liver transplant. Some T cells here may be from the graft donor. CDR3 amino acids: CASSLRGLLDTEAFF. The CDR3 DNA follows: TGCGCCAGCAGCTTACGGGGGCTTTTGGACACTGAAGCTTTCTTT. The variable domain in full, with the rest retrieved from reference TRBV5-1 and TRBJ1-1, is KAGVTQTPRYLIKTRGQQVTLSCSPISGHRSVSWYQQTPGQGLQFLFEYFSETQRNKGNFPGRFSGRQFSNSRSEMNVSTLELGDSALYLCASSLRGLLDTEAFFGQGTRLTVV.